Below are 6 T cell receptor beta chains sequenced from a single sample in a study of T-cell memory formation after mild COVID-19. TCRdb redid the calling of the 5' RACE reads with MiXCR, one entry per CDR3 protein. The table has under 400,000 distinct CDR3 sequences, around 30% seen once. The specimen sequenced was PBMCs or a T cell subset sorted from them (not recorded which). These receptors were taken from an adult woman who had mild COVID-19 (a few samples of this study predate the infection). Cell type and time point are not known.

The CDR3 DNA is TGCAGTGCTAAAGCAGGGAACATTCAGTACTTC. It encodes CSAKAGNIQYF. The chain is built from TRBV20-1 and TRBJ2-4; tentatively, D is TRBD1 (5 bases). Trimming took off 4 bases at V and 7 bases at J, with 8 bases between the two ends. This CDR3 region has 11 residues. Per germline, CDR1 DFQATT and CDR2 SNEGSKA (reference sequence).

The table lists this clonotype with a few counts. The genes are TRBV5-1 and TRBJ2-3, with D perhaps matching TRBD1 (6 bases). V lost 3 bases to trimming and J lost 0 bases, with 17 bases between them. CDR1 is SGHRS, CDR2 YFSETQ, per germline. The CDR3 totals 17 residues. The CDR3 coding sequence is TGCGCCAGCAGCTGGCCGGGACACTCATCTAGCACAGATACGCAGTATTTT. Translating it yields CASSWPGHSSSTDTQYF. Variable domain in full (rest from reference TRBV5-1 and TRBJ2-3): KAGVTQTPRYLIKTRGQQVTLSCSPISGHRSVSWYQQTPGQGLQFLFEYFSETQRNKGNFPGRFSGRQFSNSRSEMNVSTLELGDSALYLCASSWPGHSSSTDTQYFGPGTRLTVL.

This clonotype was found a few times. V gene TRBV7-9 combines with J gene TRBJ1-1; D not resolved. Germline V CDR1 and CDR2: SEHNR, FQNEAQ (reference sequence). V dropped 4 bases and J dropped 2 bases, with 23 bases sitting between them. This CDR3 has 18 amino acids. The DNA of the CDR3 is TGTGCCAGCAGCTCCCTGACCATTACACAGCCAAAAAACACTGAAGCTTTCTTT. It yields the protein CASSSLTITQPKNTEAFF.

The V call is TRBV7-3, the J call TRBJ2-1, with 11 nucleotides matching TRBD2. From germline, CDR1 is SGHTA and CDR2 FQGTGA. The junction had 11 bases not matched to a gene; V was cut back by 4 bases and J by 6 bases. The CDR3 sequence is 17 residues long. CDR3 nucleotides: TGTGCCAGCAGCTCATTACTAGCGGGGGCCCCTAGCAATGAGCAGTTCTTC. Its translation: CASSSLLAGAPSNEQFF.

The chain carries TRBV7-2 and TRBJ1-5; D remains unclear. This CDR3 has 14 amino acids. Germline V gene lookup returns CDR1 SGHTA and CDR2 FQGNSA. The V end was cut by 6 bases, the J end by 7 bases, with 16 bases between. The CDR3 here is CASSSSVGSQPQHF. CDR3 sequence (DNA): TGTGCCAGCAGTTCATCCGTGGGGTCGCAGCCCCAGCATTTT. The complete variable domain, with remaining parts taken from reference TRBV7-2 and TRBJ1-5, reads GAGVSQSPSNKVTEKGKDVELRCDPISGHTALYWYRQSLGQGLEFLIYFQGNSAPDKSGLPSDRFSAERTGGSVSTLTIQRTQQEDSAVYLCASSSSVGSQPQHFGDGTRLSIL.

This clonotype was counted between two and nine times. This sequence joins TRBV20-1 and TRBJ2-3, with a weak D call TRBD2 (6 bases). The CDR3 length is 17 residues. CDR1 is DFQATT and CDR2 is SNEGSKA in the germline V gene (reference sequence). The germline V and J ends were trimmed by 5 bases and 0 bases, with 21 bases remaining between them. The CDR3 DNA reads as TGCAGTGCTGGGGGGAGGAAGGGCGGTTCGAGCACAGATACGCAGTATTTT. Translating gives CSAGGRKGGSSTDTQYF.